This TCR beta chain emerged from a study of beta chain features in type 1 diabetes. General study findings and limits: Moderate yet significant TCRB CDR3 shortening was seen in Type 1 diabetes patients in all four CD4+ subsets.

Every isolated RNA sample was fully reverse transcribed, so sequencing captured expressed TCRB transcripts. Profiling relied on immunoSEQ multiplex PCR, and the TCRdb table lists in-frame clones only, not all of them. The table shows some 660,000 clones, with roughly 13% occurring only once. Comments on this clone: As yet, its antigen is unknown.

The sequence came from a man between 18 and 29 years old with type 1 diabetes. Sequencing was performed on naive CD4+ T cells from blood.

The CDR3, as DNA: TGTGCCAGGACTAGCGGAGATTACAATGAGCAGTTCTTC. It translates to CARTSGDYNEQFF. The chain recombines TRBV2 with TRBJ2-1; 9 bases line up with TRBD2. After removal of 9 bases from V and 4 bases from J, the junction contained 4 bases not matched to a gene. The CDR3 loop spans 13 amino acids. From germline, CDR1 is SNHLY and CDR2 FYNNEI. Together with reference TRBV2 and TRBJ2-1, the CDR3 gives the full variable domain: EPEVTQTPSHQVTQMGQEVILRCVPISNHLYFYWYRQILGQKVEFLVSFYNNEISEKSEIFDDQFSVERPDGSNFTLKIRSTKLEDSAMYFCARTSGDYNEQFFGPGTRLTVL.